This T cell receptor beta chain is from a study of T cell repertoires in cytomegalovirus infection. Whole-study findings and limits: HLA-C-restricted TCR beta clonotypes specific for CMV led the ex vivo response.

TCRdb recomputed calls from the reads with MiXCR, one row per CDR3 protein. The data hold 65,000 to 95,000 distinct CDR3 sequences, with less than 4.5% observed a single time. This clonotype was seen at least ten times. Its matching antigen is unknown. The CDR3 spans 11 residues. Germline lookup yields CDR1 MNHEY and CDR2 SVGEGT. V was shortened by 7 bases and J by 6 bases, with 10 bases between the two germline ends. The rearrangement uses TRBV6-2 or TRBV6-3 and TRBJ2-7; a weak D match, TRBD2 (5 bases). The sequenced material came from PBMCs. The source is a human donor in good health (CMV status not recorded). Some clones in this sample may be carry-over from other donors' samples. The CDR3: CASTWRTEQYF. The CDR3, as DNA: TGTGCCAGCACCTGGAGGACCGAGCAGTACTTC.